This T cell receptor beta chain comes out of a study of tumor-infiltrating lymphocytes in primary liver carcinoma. In the study overall: The number of productive TCRbeta reads per sample ranged from roughly 3.5 to 8 million and was similar across tissue types. Study findings and constraints: Pairs of tumor regions overlapped more than tumor-adjacent and tumor-blood pairs did.

From roughly 0.5 ug total RNA, TCR beta cDNA was generated with a primer in the constant region. Nested multiplex PCR, run for three rounds with slightly modified ARM-PCR, yielded TCR beta libraries. Forward primers for TRBV1-TRBV30 and a C-beta reverse primer served the first two PCR rounds, at about 9 cycles each. From the multiplex PCR reads, TCRdb called clonotypes with MiXCR, one entry per CDR3 protein. Counted here are fewer than 110,000 distinct CDR3 sequences, about 62% occurring once; the ten biggest clones make up less than 15%. In the case of this clonotype: Its antigen is as yet unknown. One end of the junction does not line up with germline, which may come from a read error.

The CDR3 has 17 amino acids. Germline CDR1 KGHSH, CDR2 LQKENI. It was from around 20-30 mg of unsorted bulk tissue that RNA and DNA were co-extracted. Each participant had primary liver carcinoma, and surgical resection was the treatment. Among the patients, all had chronic HBV infection and none had been treated. The sequence derives from a woman aged 60-75 years with primary liver carcinoma and hepatitis B virus infection. Sequencing was done on a sample of liver tumor tissue from sampling region 2. Subset described: tumor region T2, inferior pole. The V and J genes are TRBV18 and TRBJ2-1, with 11 nucleotides matching TRBD2. CDR3 sequence (DNA): TGTTCCAGCTCACCGCTAATGGGGACTAGCGGTTACAATGAGCAGTTCTTC. Translated: CSSSPLMGTSGYNEQFF.